The 24 T cell receptor beta chains given below trace back to one sample, sequenced in a study of control samples from healthy donors and cancer patients. Libraries were prepared by immunoSEQ multiplex PCR; TCRdb keeps only in-frame clonotypes and omits some of them. The sample records about 220,000 clones, roughly 94% being singletons. The sequenced material came from blood. Source of these receptors: a man over 45 in good health.

The chain uses TRBV11-2 and TRBJ1-2; TRBD1 aligns across 7 bases. CDR1 is SGHAT, CDR2 FQNNGV, per germline. The V segment lost 3 bases and the J segment 0 bases; nucleotides outside the gene matches: 4. CDR3 size: 15 residues. As DNA, the CDR3 is TGTGCCAGCAGCTTGACAGGGAACACTAACTATGGCTACACCTTC. Encoded protein: CASSLTGNTNYGYTF. Supplemented by reference TRBV11-2 and TRBJ1-2, the full variable domain reads EAGVAQSPRYKIIEKRQSVAFWCNPISGHATLYWYQQILGQGPKLLIQFQNNGVVDDSQLPKDRFSAERLKGVDSTLKIQPAKLEDSAVYLCASSLTGNTNYGYTFGSGTRLTVV.

V and J are TRBV7-9 and TRBJ2-1; TRBD1 is a possible D gene (5 bases). CDR1 is SEHNR, CDR2 FQNEAQ, per germline (reference sequence). V gave up 2 bases and J gave up 10 bases, with 18 bases separating them. The CDR3 has 15 residues. The CDR3, as DNA: TGTGCCAGCAGCTTATCGGGTGGATTAGACAGCGAGCAGTTCTTC. This gives the protein CASSLSGGLDSEQFF.

The chain recombines TRBV11-2 with TRBJ1-2, with a possible D match to TRBD1 (5 bases). Per germline, CDR1 SGHAT and CDR2 FQNNGV. This CDR3 has 16 residues. Trimming took off 0 bases at V and 2 bases at J, with 13 bases between the two ends. The CDR3 loop reads CASSLEWGLENYGYTF. In nucleotides, the CDR3 is TGTGCCAGCAGCTTAGAGTGGGGACTAGAGAACTATGGCTACACCTTC.

The chain employs TRBV11-2 and TRBJ2-7; D might be TRBD1 or TRBD2, each matching 5 bases. The CDR3 loop spans 14 amino acids. Germline V gives CDR1 SGHAT, CDR2 FQNNGV. V was clipped by 5 bases and J by 2 bases, with 13 bases between them. This chain's CDR3 is CASSPRGPTYEQYF. CDR3 DNA: TGTGCCAGCAGCCCGAGGGGCCCGACCTACGAGCAGTACTTC. Full variable domain (remainder filled in from reference TRBV11-2 and TRBJ2-7): EAGVAQSPRYKIIEKRQSVAFWCNPISGHATLYWYQQILGQGPKLLIQFQNNGVVDDSQLPKDRFSAERLKGVDSTLKIQPAKLEDSAVYLCASSPRGPTYEQYFGPGTRLTVT.

For this clone: Other DNA variants within this sample encode the same CDR3. The chain recombines TRBV5-1 with TRBJ2-1; D not certain. Trimming pared 0 bases from V and 1 base from J, leaving 5 bases between. This CDR3 spans 14 amino acids. Germline V gene data show CDR1 as SGHRS and CDR2 as YFSETQ. The CDR3 protein is CASSLGQSYNEQFF. In nucleotides, the CDR3 is TGCGCCAGCAGCTTGGGACAATCCTACAATGAGCAGTTCTTC.

This clone was counted between two and nine times. The rearrangement links TRBV18 to TRBJ1-1; a possible D gene is TRBD1 (6 bases). This CDR3 spans 15 amino acids. Germline CDR1 reads KGHSH; CDR2 reads LQKENI. V lost 3 bases to trimming and J lost 4 bases, with 15 bases between them. The CDR3: CASSPGQVGSTEAFF. CDR3 DNA: TGTGCCAGCTCACCGGGACAAGTAGGGAGCACTGAAGCTTTCTTT.

The rearrangement uses TRBV7-9 and TRBJ2-2; TRBD2 might be the D (5 bases). The CDR3 runs 14 residues. Trimming removed 3 bases at V and 9 bases at J, with 14 bases between. CDR1 and CDR2 (germline): SEHNR, FQNEAQ (reference sequence). The chain's CDR3 is CASSFDAGRRELFF. CDR3 coding DNA: TGTGCCAGCAGCTTCGACGCGGGTCGGAGGGAGCTGTTTTTT.

This clone was counted once. V and J are TRBV6-2 or TRBV6-3 and TRBJ1-4; TRBD1 might be the D (5 bases). Germline assignment: CDR1 MNHEY and CDR2 SVGEGT. Trimming took off 1 base at V and 7 bases at J, with 10 bases between the two ends. CDR3 length equals 14 residues. CDR3 in amino acids: CASSYLGGGEKLFF. CDR3 in DNA: TGTGCCAGCAGTTACTTGGGGGGAGGTGAAAAACTGTTTTTT.

The V call is TRBV2, the J call TRBJ1-5, with a possible D match to TRBD1 (5 bases). This CDR3 has 15 residues. Trimming pared 0 bases from V and 6 bases from J, leaving 12 bases between. The germline CDR1 and CDR2 sequences are SNHLY and FYNNEI. CDR3 protein: CASSEARGVFQPQHF. CDR3 coding DNA: TGTGCCAGCAGTGAAGCGCGAGGGGTGTTTCAGCCCCAGCATTTT.

The chain employs TRBV9 and TRBJ1-5, with D tentatively TRBD1 (6 bases). The CDR3 has 13 amino acids. V lost 7 bases and J 5 bases, leaving 13 bases between the germline ends. Germline CDR1 and CDR2: SGDLS and YYNGEE. CDR3 in amino acids: CASGQGIYQPQHF. The CDR3 DNA follows: TGTGCCAGCGGTCAGGGGATATATCAGCCCCAGCATTTT.

The rearrangement links TRBV5-1 to TRBJ1-2, with TRBD1 matching 9 bases. Germline values: CDR1 SGHRS, CDR2 YFSETQ. This CDR3 has 16 amino acids. Trimming took 2 bases from V and 3 from J; bases not matched to a gene: 8. The CDR3 sequence is CASSLQGQGSDYGYTF. The CDR3 DNA reads as TGCGCCAGCAGCTTACAGGGACAGGGAAGCGACTATGGCTACACCTTC.

V and J are TRBV7-9 and TRBJ1-2; possibly TRBD1 for D (5 bases). The CDR3 is made up of 14 amino acids. Germline V gene data show CDR1 as SEHNR and CDR2 as FQNEAQ (reference sequence). The V end lost 5 bases, the J end lost 5 bases, and 15 bases lay between the germline ends. The CDR3 here is CASSARPQGYGYTF. The CDR3 nucleotides read TGTGCCAGCAGCGCCCGTCCGCAGGGTTATGGCTACACCTTC.

This clone has only one observation. The chain recombines TRBV3-1 (or the pseudogene TRBV3-2) with TRBJ2-1; 11 bases line up with TRBD2. Trimming at V came to 6 bases and at J to 2 bases, leaving 3 bases not matched to a gene. The CDR3 sequence is 15 residues long. Germline-derived CDR1 and CDR2 are LGHDT and YNNKEL (reference sequence). This CDR3 is CASSRTSGPYNEQFF. CDR3 DNA sequence: TGTGCCAGCAGTCGGACTAGCGGGCCCTACAATGAGCAGTTCTTC.

V and J are TRBV7-2 and TRBJ2-4; unclear D gene. Trimming removed 4 bases from V and 0 bases from J, with 10 bases in between. The CDR3 has 15 amino acids. Germline assignment: CDR1 SGHTA and CDR2 FQGNSA. The CDR3 DNA is TGTGCCAGCAGCTCCCGGACCGTAGCCAAAAACATTCAGTACTTC. Translating it yields CASSSRTVAKNIQYF.

The chain recombines TRBV7-6 with TRBJ1-6; the D is unclear. This CDR3 is 16 amino acids long. Germline V gene data show CDR1 as SGHVS and CDR2 as FNYEAQ. V lost 4 bases and J lost 9, with 19 bases in between. CDR3 nucleotide sequence: TGTGCCAGCAGCTCCCTCCCCCCCAAGGGAGGTTCACCCCTCCACTTT. Its protein is CASSSLPPKGGSPLHF.

This clone was observed a single time. The chain employs TRBV28 and TRBJ1-1; D might be TRBD1 (5 bases). CDR1 and CDR2 (germline): MDHEN, SYDVKM. The CDR3 contains 14 residues. Trimming shortened V by 7 bases and J by 4 bases, and 16 bases separated the two germline ends. The CDR3 loop is CASTIGGTGTEAFF. CDR3 nucleotides: TGTGCCAGCACCATCGGGGGTACGGGCACTGAAGCTTTCTTT.

This sequence joins TRBV19 and TRBJ2-2; D might be TRBD2 (5 bases). Per the germline V gene, CDR1 is LNHDA and CDR2 is SQIVND (reference sequence). There are 14 residues in the CDR3. V was clipped by 3 bases and J by 2 bases, with 7 bases between them. DNA of the CDR3: TGTGCCAGTAGTATCGAGGGAAACACCGGGGAGCTGTTTTTT. It codes for CASSIEGNTGELFF. Full variable domain (remainder filled in from reference TRBV19 and TRBJ2-2): DGGITQSPKYLFRKEGQNVTLSCEQNLNHDAMYWYRQDPGQGLRLIYYSQIVNDFQKGDIAEGYSVSREKKESFPLTVTSAQKNPTAFYLCASSIEGNTGELFFGEGSRLTVL.

The chain links TRBV7-6 to TRBJ2-7, with 13 bases that match TRBD2. The CDR3 length is 17 residues. V dropped 3 bases and J dropped 0; count of bases not matched to a gene: 5. Germline V CDR1 and CDR2: SGHVS, FNYEAQ. The CDR3 reads CASSLGLAGLSSYEQYF. Here the CDR3 DNA reads TGTGCCAGCAGCTTGGGACTAGCGGGGCTGAGCTCCTACGAGCAGTACTTC.

CDR3 amino acids: CASSIPDTQETQYF. As DNA, the CDR3 is TGTGCCAGCAGCATCCCAGACACCCAAGAGACCCAGTACTTC. V gene TRBV6-5 combines with J gene TRBJ2-5; no clear D. Germline lookup yields CDR1 MNHEY and CDR2 SVGAGI. V was cut by 6 bases and J by 1 base, with 12 bases left in between. The CDR3 spans 14 residues.

V and J are TRBV5-1 and TRBJ1-1; no clear D. Between the trimmed V and J ends, which lost 4 bases and 4 bases, there was a span of 8 bases. Germline CDR1 SGHRS, CDR2 YFSETQ. The CDR3 length is 12 residues. The CDR3 spells CASSPRGTEAFF. The CDR3 coding sequence is TGCGCCAGCAGCCCCCGGGGCACTGAAGCTTTCTTT.

The chain links TRBV3-1 (or the pseudogene TRBV3-2) to TRBJ2-2; 8 nucleotides match TRBD2. CDR1 is LGHDT, CDR2 YNNKEL, per germline (reference sequence). The junction had 12 bases not matched to a gene; V was cut back by 5 bases and J by 7 bases. The CDR3 loop spans 16 amino acids. In DNA form, the CDR3 reads TGTGCCAGCAGCTCCCGGGGGGGCCTGTTATACGGGGAGCTGTTTTTT. Translated: CASSSRGGLLYGELFF.

This chain connects TRBV25-1 to TRBJ2-1; 7 positions match TRBD2. Germline V lookup: CDR1 MGHDK, CDR2 SYGVNS. The CDR3 is 15 amino acids. The V and J ends lost 1 base and 6 bases, in that order; junction bases with no gene match: 6. The CDR3 reads CASSESRLAVNEQFF. CDR3 nucleotides: TGTGCCAGCAGTGAATCCCGACTAGCAGTCAATGAGCAGTTCTTC.

The V call is TRBV5-4, the J call TRBJ1-1; D gene ambiguous. The CDR3 totals 13 residues. The germline V gene encodes CDR1 SGHNT and CDR2 YYREEE (reference sequence). The V end was cut by 5 bases, the J end by 5 bases, with 13 bases between. For the CDR3, the DNA is TGTGCCAGCAGTCCCGTTCAGCAAACTGAAGCTTTCTTT. It translates to CASSPVQQTEAFF.

The rearrangement joins TRBV29-1 to TRBJ2-3; 8 positions match TRBD2. Germline trimming cut 6 bases from V and 5 bases from J; bases unmatched to any gene: 13. This CDR3 has 15 amino acids. Germline CDR1 is SQVTM and CDR2 is ANQGSEA. For the CDR3, the DNA is TGCAGCGTGCAGGTGGCCGGGGGGGCCGAAGATACGCAGTATTTT. Protein: CSVQVAGGAEDTQYF.